Below are 4 T cell receptor beta chains sequenced from a single sample in a study of cytomegalovirus exposure and HLA in healthy donors. Vbeta (60) and Jbeta (13) primers were used in the PCR. Sequencing used immunoSEQ multiplex PCR; TCRdb keeps in-frame clones, though not all of them. The sample records under 100,000 clones, roughly 58% being singletons. Material: PBMCs. The receptor source for this set is a woman aged 25 to 39 in good health and CMV-seropositive.

The chain couples TRBV4-3 to TRBJ1-1; no definite D call. The V end lost 4 bases, the J end lost 7 bases, and 19 bases lay between the germline ends. This CDR3 is 15 amino acids long. CDR1 LGHNA and CDR2 YSLEER come from the germline V gene. The CDR3 sequence: CASSLSRSAGCEAFF. CDR3 in DNA: TGCGCCAGCAGCCTGTCCCGATCTGCCGGTTGTGAAGCTTTCTTT.

The chain links TRBV7-2 to TRBJ1-2; a weak D match, TRBD1 (5 bases). Trimming took off 0 bases at V and 8 bases at J, with 19 bases between the two ends. Germline V gene data show CDR1 as SGHTA and CDR2 as FQGNSA. CDR3 size: 16 residues. The CDR3 loop is CASSLALGSGGEGYTF. The CDR3 nucleotides read TGTGCCAGCAGCTTAGCGCTTGGGTCGGGGGGGGAGGGCTACACCTTC. Combining the CDR3 with reference TRBV7-2 and TRBJ1-2 gives the whole variable domain GAGVSQSPSNKVTEKGKDVELRCDPISGHTALYWYRQSLGQGLEFLIYFQGNSAPDKSGLPSDRFSAERTGGSVSTLTIQRTQQEDSAVYLCASSLALGSGGEGYTFGSGTRLTVV.

The rearrangement uses TRBV5-1 and TRBJ1-2, with D possibly TRBD1 on 5 matching bases. CDR1 is SGHRS and CDR2 is YFSETQ in the germline V gene. The CDR3 is 14 residues long. V lost 3 bases to trimming and J lost 2 bases, with 11 bases between them. The CDR3 reads CASSSGDHNYGYTF. CDR3 bases: TGCGCCAGCAGCTCGGGGGACCACAACTATGGCTACACCTTC. Complete variable domain (other parts from reference TRBV5-1 and TRBJ1-2): KAGVTQTPRYLIKTRGQQVTLSCSPISGHRSVSWYQQTPGQGLQFLFEYFSETQRNKGNFPGRFSGRQFSNSRSEMNVSTLELGDSALYLCASSSGDHNYGYTFGSGTRLTVV.

V gene TRBV7-2 combines with J gene TRBJ2-7; D gene ambiguous. V lost 5 bases, J lost 4 bases, and 12 bases lay in between. The CDR3 spans 13 residues. Germline values: CDR1 SGHTA, CDR2 FQGNSA. The CDR3 nucleotides are TGTGCCAGCAGCCTGAATCCCAGGTACGAGCAGTACTTC. Its protein is CASSLNPRYEQYF.